The rows below give T cell receptor beta chains drawn from one sample of a study of T cells after yellow fever vaccination. MiXCR was run by TCRdb on the 5' RACE reads, yielding one entry per CDR3 protein. The repertoire holds approximately 300,000 distinct CDR3 sequences, with 8.7% as singletons. The starting material was PBMCs, obtained on the day of the first yellow fever vaccination. These receptors all stem from a young man who received the YFV17D yellow fever vaccine. The CDR3 runs from the conserved cysteine through the conserved F or W. The D gene is left open where the match is weak. Clone size is given for some rows only: seen once, a few or many times, or a class if the clone is expanded.

cdr3_length d_call j_call v_call clone_size cdr3_aa cdr3_nt
14 TRBD1 TRBJ1-4 TRBV12-3/TRBV12-4 few CASSPTGTNEKLFF TGTGCCAGCAGTCCGACAGGGACTAATGAAAAACTGTTTTTT
17 . TRBJ1-5 TRBV15 . CATSRDSSAEGVRAQHF TGTGCCACCAGCAGAGATAGTTCGGCAGAGGGTGTCAGGGCCCAGCATTTT
13 TRBD2 TRBJ2-1 TRBV29-1 many CSVPEGLVGQQFF TGCAGCGTCCCAGAGGGACTAGTTGGGCAGCAGTTCTTC
17 TRBD2 TRBJ2-1 TRBV9 . CASSSRLAGEPYNEQFF TGTGCCAGCAGCTCACGACTAGCGGGGGAGCCCTACAATGAGCAGTTCTTC
14 . TRBJ2-1 TRBV29-1 few CSVEEAPRGNEQFF TGCAGCGTTGAAGAGGCCCCCCGAGGCAATGAGCAGTTCTTC
16 . TRBJ2-4 TRBV5-5 many CASSFIGGLAKNIQYF TGTGCCAGCAGCTTTATAGGGGGGTTAGCCAAAAACATTCAGTACTTC
15 TRBD2 TRBJ2-3 TRBV5-1 few CASSPQNQAGDTQYF TGCGCCAGCAGCCCGCAAAATCAAGCGGGGGATACGCAGTATTTT
17 TRBD1 TRBJ2-1 TRBV4-2 . CASSQFNIGQGDNEQFF TGTGCCAGCAGCCAATTTAATATCGGACAGGGTGACAATGAGCAGTTCTTC
15 . TRBJ2-7 TRBV12-3/TRBV12-4 . CASSTHRVQPYEQYF TGTGCCAGCAGCACCCACCGGGTCCAGCCCTACGAGCAGTACTTC
14 TRBD1 TRBJ1-2 TRBV9 few CASSVGTGIYGYTF TGTGCCAGCAGCGTGGGGACAGGGATCTATGGCTACACCTTC
15 TRBD1 TRBJ1-5 TRBV24-1 . CATSESTGAGQPQHF TGTGCCACCAGTGAATCTACAGGGGCGGGACAGCCCCAGCATTTT
13 . TRBJ1-2 TRBV20-1 few CTCSARDLYGYTF TGCACCTGCTCTGCCCGCGATTTGTATGGCTACACCTTC
19 . TRBJ1-3 TRBV11-1 few CASSTPDETGSSSGNTIYF TGTGCCAGCAGCACACCCGACGAAACAGGGTCAAGCTCTGGAAACACCATATATTTT
14 . TRBJ1-1 TRBV2 . CASSAGIGGTEAFF TGTGCCAGCAGCGCGGGCATCGGAGGCACTGAAGCTTTCTTT
19 . TRBJ1-6 TRBV11-2 . CASSLGKRGKASYNSPLHF TGTGCCAGCAGCTTAGGCAAACGGGGGAAAGCCTCCTATAATTCACCCCTCCACTTT
17 TRBD1 TRBJ1-1 TRBV5-4 . CASSLAGGRGRNTEAFF TGTGCCAGCAGCTTGGCCGGGGGCAGGGGGCGGAACACTGAAGCTTTCTTT
16 . TRBJ1-5 TRBV5-1 . CASSLSGEDSNQPQHF TGCGCCAGCAGCTTGTCAGGGGAGGATAGCAATCAGCCCCAGCATTTT
15 TRBD2 TRBJ2-2 TRBV7-2 . CASSLSRGGHGELFF TGTGCCAGCAGCTTGTCTCGGGGGGGCCATGGGGAGCTGTTTTTT
14 . TRBJ2-3 TRBV9 . CASSVVPGGDTQYF TGTGCCAGCAGCGTTGTCCCGGGCGGGGATACGCAGTATTTT
15 . TRBJ1-5 TRBV12-3/TRBV12-4 . CASSLAGAGNQPQHF TGTGCCAGCAGTTTAGCAGGGGCCGGCAATCAGCCCCAGCATTTT
16 TRBD2 TRBJ2-1 TRBV12-3/TRBV12-4 few CASSTGTSGAYNEQFF TGTGCCAGCAGTACCGGGACTAGCGGGGCCTACAATGAGCAGTTCTTC
16 TRBD1 TRBJ1-3 TRBV5-1 few CASSDRDRGRGNTIYF TGCGCCAGCAGCGACCGGGACAGGGGACGTGGAAACACCATATATTTT
13 . TRBJ2-1 TRBV11-2 many CASSLSPYNEQFF TGTGCCAGCAGCTTGTCCCCTTACAATGAGCAGTTCTTC
14 . TRBJ1-2 TRBV6-1 few CASSRGRGSTSYTF TGTGCCAGCAGTCGAGGGAGGGGGTCGACCTCTTACACCTTC
16 . TRBJ2-1 TRBV5-5 few CASSFRGSSSYNEQFF TGTGCCAGCAGCTTTAGGGGGTCGAGCTCCTACAATGAGCAGTTCTTC
15 TRBD2 TRBJ2-3 TRBV6-4 many CASSTSGGAADTQYF TGTGCCAGCAGTACTAGCGGGGGGGCCGCAGATACGCAGTATTTT
12 . TRBJ2-2 TRBV29-1 few CSGGRNTGELFF TGCAGCGGGGGACGGAACACCGGGGAGCTGTTTTTT
14 TRBD1 TRBJ2-5 TRBV27 few CASSRPGGIETQYF TGTGCCAGCAGTCGCCCAGGGGGCATAGAGACCCAGTACTTC
12 . TRBJ1-6 TRBV7-2 many CASSSRNSPLHF TGTGCCAGCAGCTCAAGAAATTCACCCCTCCACTTT
13 . TRBJ1-3 TRBV6-6 . CASSYFRSNTIYF TGTGCCAGCAGTTATTTCCGGTCAAACACCATATATTTT
15 . TRBJ1-4 TRBV5-6 few CASKTLGGANEKLFF TGTGCCAGCAAAACCCTGGGGGGCGCCAATGAAAAACTGTTTTTT
15 . TRBJ2-5 TRBV11-3 many CASSLSRDHQETQYF TGTGCCAGCAGCTTATCCCGGGACCACCAAGAGACCCAGTACTTC
11 . TRBJ1-2 TRBV30 few CAWSVGDGYTF TGTGCCTGGAGTGTGGGGGATGGCTACACCTTC
14 . TRBJ2-1 TRBV5-1 many CASSLGLGYNEQFF TGCGCCAGCAGCCTTGGTCTGGGTTACAATGAGCAGTTCTTC
12 TRBD2 TRBJ2-7 TRBV12-3/TRBV12-4 many CASSWGGLEQYF TGTGCCAGCAGTTGGGGGGGACTGGAGCAGTACTTC
18 . TRBJ1-3 TRBV4-1 few CASSRMTQGLGPGNTIYF TGCGCCAGCAGCCGGATGACACAGGGTCTCGGCCCTGGAAACACCATATATTTT
16 . TRBJ2-1 TRBV7-9 . CASSLVTTPLGDEQFF TGTGCCAGCAGCTTAGTAACAACTCCCTTAGGGGATGAGCAGTTCTTC
14 . TRBJ2-5 TRBV12-3/TRBV12-4 . CASSFRYSGETQYF TGTGCCAGCAGTTTTCGCTACTCAGGAGAGACCCAGTACTTC
13 . TRBJ2-1 TRBV7-6 . CASSLTPFNEQFF TGTGCCAGCAGCTTGACTCCGTTTAATGAGCAGTTCTTC
15 . TRBJ2-7 TRBV6-5 few CASSYPGQGKNEQYF TGTGCCAGCAGTTACCCTGGCCAGGGAAAAAACGAGCAGTACTTC
16 . TRBJ1-1 TRBV7-8 many CASSLARAAMNTEAFF TGTGCCAGCAGCTTAGCGCGGGCAGCAATGAACACTGAAGCTTTCTTT
14 TRBD2 TRBJ2-3 TRBV18 . CASSPAGGADTQYF TGTGCCAGCTCACCTGCGGGGGGCGCAGATACGCAGTATTTT
15 . TRBJ2-3 TRBV5-1 . CASSLAHRAGDTQYF TGCGCCAGCAGCTTGGCCCACAGGGCCGGAGATACGCAGTATTTT
14 TRBD1 TRBJ1-1 TRBV6-1 few CASSTDRAGTEAFF TGTGCCAGCAGTACGGACAGGGCTGGCACTGAAGCTTTCTTT
14 . TRBJ2-2 TRBV5-1 few CASSSPGASRELFF TGCGCCAGCAGCTCCCCCGGGGCCAGTAGGGAGCTGTTTTTT
15 TRBD2 TRBJ2-3 TRBV6-5 . CASSSGGGTTDTQYF TGTGCCAGCAGTTCCGGCGGGGGGACCACAGATACGCAGTATTTT